This T cell receptor beta chain appears in the sequencing data of a study of OX40 agonist ivuxolimab in advanced cancers. Study-wide context: Every 2 weeks, ivuxolimab was infused into the patients intravenously at between 0.01 and 10 mg/kg. Study results and limitations: More expanded clones were seen, on average, in CD8+ T cells than in CD4+. Some of the lowest clonal expansion was seen in partial responders at 0.1-3.0 mg/kg.

With regard to this clone: Its antigen is currently unknown.

The CDR3 spans 16 residues. Per germline, CDR1 MNHEY and CDR2 SMNVEV (reference sequence). V trimming: 9 bases; J trimming: 3 bases; junction bases outside the gene matches: 16. The protocol was immunoSEQ multiplex PCR, while the TCRdb copy is restricted to in-frame clones and leaves out a portion. The table lists more than 80,000 clones, 91% of them singletons, with about 8.7% in the top ten. V usage is TRBV27 and J usage is TRBJ2-7, with TRBD1 matching over 8 bases. The sequence was collected from an adult with an advanced solid tumor such as melanoma, head and neck, liver or kidney cancer. The material sequenced was CD4+ or CD8+ T cells sorted from blood, taken in a trial of the OX40 agonist ivuxolimab. Here the CDR3 reads CARHSDLDRGRYEQYF. In DNA, the CDR3 is TGTGCCAGGCATTCCGACCTCGACAGGGGCCGCTACGAGCAGTACTTC.